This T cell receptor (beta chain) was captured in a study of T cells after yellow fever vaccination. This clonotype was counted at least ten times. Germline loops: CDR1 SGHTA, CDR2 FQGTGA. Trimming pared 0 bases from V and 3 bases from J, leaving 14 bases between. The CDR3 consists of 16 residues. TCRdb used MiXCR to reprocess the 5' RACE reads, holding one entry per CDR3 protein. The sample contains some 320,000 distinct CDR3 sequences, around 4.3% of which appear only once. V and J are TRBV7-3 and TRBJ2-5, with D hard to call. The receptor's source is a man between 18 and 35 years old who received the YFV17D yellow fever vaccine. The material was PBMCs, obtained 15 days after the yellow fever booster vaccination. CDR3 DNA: TGTGCCAGCAGCTTAACGGGCTTCACCCCGGAAGAGACCCAGTACTTC. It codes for CASSLTGFTPEETQYF.